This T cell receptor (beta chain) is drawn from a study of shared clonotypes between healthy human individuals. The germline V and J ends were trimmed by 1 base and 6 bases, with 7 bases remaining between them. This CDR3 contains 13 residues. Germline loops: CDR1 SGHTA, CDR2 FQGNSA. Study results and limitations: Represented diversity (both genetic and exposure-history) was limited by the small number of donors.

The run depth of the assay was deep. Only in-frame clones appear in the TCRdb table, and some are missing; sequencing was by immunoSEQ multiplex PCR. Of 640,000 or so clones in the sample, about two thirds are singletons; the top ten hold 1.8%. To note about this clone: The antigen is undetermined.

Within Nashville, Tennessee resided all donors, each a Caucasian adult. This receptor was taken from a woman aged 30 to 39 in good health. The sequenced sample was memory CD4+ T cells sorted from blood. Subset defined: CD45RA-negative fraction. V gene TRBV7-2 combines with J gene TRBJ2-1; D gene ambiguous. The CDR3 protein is CASSLGQINEQFF. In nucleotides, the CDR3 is TGTGCCAGCAGCTTAGGGCAGATCAATGAGCAGTTCTTC.